Listed here is a single T cell receptor beta chain. Original analysis: ImmunoSEQ sequences covered only the junction and lacked quality scores; filtering therefore differed. Produced via immunoSEQ multiplex PCR; TCRdb's table is partial and in-frame only. For V, J and clone size, that table is used; D and trimming come from the DNA. The table lists about 820,000 clones, about 91% of them singletons. This specimen comes from a study of shared clonotypes between healthy human individuals. The wider study: CD4 naive cells filled three plates per donor, CD4 memory three, CD8 naive two and CD8 memory one.

The naive CD8 subset, CD45RO-negative cells positively selected for CCR7, excluded terminally differentiated effector memory CD45RA+ cells. Looked up from germline, CDR1 is SGHAT and CDR2 is FQNNGV. The germline V and J ends were trimmed by 4 bases and 3 bases, with 15 bases remaining between them. This CDR3 contains 15 residues. The source is a man aged 30-40 years in good health. Input material: naive CD8+ T cells sorted from blood. The gene calls are TRBV11-2 and TRBJ1-1; D gene uncertain. The CDR3 is CASSSWWDRYTEAFF. In DNA form, the CDR3 reads TGTGCCAGCAGCTCCTGGTGGGATCGTTACACTGAAGCTTTCTTT.